What follows is one T cell receptor beta chain and its context. Its antigen is currently unknown. Sequencing used immunoSEQ multiplex PCR; TCRdb keeps in-frame clones, though not all of them. The sample has about 7,000 clones, around three quarters seen once. The data derive from a study of OX40 agonist ivuxolimab in advanced cancers. Study results and limitations: CD4+ and CD8+ T cells in blood underwent clonal expansion by week 6 at 0.1 to 3.0 mg/kg.

There are 14 residues in the CDR3. The V gene lost 4 bases and the J gene lost 4 bases, with 12 bases spanning the gap. Germline assignment: CDR1 SGHRS and CDR2 YFSETQ. This TCR came from an adult with an advanced solid tumor such as melanoma, head and neck, liver or kidney cancer. The gene calls are TRBV5-1 and TRBJ2-1, with D perhaps matching TRBD2 (5 bases). The specimen was CD4+ or CD8+ T cells sorted from blood, collected in a trial of the OX40 agonist ivuxolimab. The CDR3 spells CASSPQLVYNEQFF. In DNA, the CDR3 is TGCGCCAGCAGCCCCCAACTAGTTTACAATGAGCAGTTCTTC. The entire variable domain, with the rest obtained from reference TRBV5-1 and TRBJ2-1, is as follows: KAGVTQTPRYLIKTRGQQVTLSCSPISGHRSVSWYQQTPGQGLQFLFEYFSETQRNKGNFPGRFSGRQFSNSRSEMNVSTLELGDSALYLCASSPQLVYNEQFFGPGTRLTVL.